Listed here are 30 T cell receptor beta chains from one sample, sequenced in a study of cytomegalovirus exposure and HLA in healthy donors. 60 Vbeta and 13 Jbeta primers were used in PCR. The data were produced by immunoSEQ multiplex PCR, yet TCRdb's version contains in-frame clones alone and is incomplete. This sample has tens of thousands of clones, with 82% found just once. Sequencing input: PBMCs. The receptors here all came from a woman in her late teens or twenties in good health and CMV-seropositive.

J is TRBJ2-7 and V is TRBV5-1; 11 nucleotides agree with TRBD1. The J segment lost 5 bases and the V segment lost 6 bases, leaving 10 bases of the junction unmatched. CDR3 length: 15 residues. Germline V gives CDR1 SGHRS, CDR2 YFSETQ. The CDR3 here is CASKGPPGQGDEQYF. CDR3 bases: TGCGCCAGCAAAGGACCTCCGGGACAGGGGGACGAGCAGTACTTC. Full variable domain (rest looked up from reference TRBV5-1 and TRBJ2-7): KAGVTQTPRYLIKTRGQQVTLSCSPISGHRSVSWYQQTPGQGLQFLFEYFSETQRNKGNFPGRFSGRQFSNSRSEMNVSTLELGDSALYLCASKGPPGQGDEQYFGPGTRLTVT.

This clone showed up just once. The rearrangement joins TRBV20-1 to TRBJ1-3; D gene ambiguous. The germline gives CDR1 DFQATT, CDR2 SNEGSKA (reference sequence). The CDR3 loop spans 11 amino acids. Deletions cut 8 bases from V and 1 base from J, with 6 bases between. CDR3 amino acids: CSQVSGNTIYF. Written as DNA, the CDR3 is TGCAGTCAGGTGTCTGGAAACACCATATATTTT.

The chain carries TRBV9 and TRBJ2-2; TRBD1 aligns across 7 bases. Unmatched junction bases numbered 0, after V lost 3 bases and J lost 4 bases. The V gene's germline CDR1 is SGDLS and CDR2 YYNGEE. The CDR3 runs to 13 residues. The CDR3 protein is CASSGQGTGELFF. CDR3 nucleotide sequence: TGTGCCAGCAGCGGACAGGGCACCGGGGAGCTGTTTTTT.

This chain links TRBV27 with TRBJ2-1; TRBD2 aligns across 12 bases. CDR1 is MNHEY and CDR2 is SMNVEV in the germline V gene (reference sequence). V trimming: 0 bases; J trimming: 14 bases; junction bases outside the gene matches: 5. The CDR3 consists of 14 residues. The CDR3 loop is CASSLSGLAGGEFF. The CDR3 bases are TGTGCCAGCAGTTTATCAGGCCTAGCGGGGGGGGAGTTCTTC.

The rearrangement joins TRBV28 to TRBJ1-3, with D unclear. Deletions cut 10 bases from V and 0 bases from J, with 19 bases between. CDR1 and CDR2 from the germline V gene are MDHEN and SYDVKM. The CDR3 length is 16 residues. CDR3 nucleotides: TGTGCCACCTCTCGCGGGTTCGGAGGCTCTGGAAACACCATATATTTT. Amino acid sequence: CATSRGFGGSGNTIYF.

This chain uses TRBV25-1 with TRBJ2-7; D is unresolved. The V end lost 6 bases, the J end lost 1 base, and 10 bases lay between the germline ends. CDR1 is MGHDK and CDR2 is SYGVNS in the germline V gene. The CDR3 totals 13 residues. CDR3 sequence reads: CASRSFRSYEQYF. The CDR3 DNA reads TGTGCCAGCAGATCGTTCCGTTCCTACGAGCAGTACTTC.

As DNA, the CDR3 is TGCAGCTTGAAGCGGGGTCTTAACGACAATGAGCAGTTCTTC. It specifies CSLKRGLNDNEQFF. The chain employs TRBV29-1 and TRBJ2-1; 7 nucleotides agree with TRBD2. CDR3 size: 14 residues. J was trimmed by 5 bases and V by 8 bases; bases with no gene match: 12. The V gene's germline CDR1 is SQVTM and CDR2 ANQGSEA.

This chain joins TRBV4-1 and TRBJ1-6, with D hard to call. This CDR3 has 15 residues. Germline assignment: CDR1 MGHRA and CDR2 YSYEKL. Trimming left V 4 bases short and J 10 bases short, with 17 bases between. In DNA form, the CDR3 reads TGCGCCAGCAGCCCATGGCCGACTAGCCCCTCACCCCTCCACTTT. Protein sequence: CASSPWPTSPSPLHF.

The CDR3 protein is CASIGSSYEQYF. The CDR3 nucleotides read TGTGCCAGCATTGGGAGCTCCTACGAGCAGTACTTC. The V call is TRBV27, the J call TRBJ2-7; a weak D match, TRBD2 (5 bases). This CDR3 is built from 12 residues. In germline, CDR1 is MNHEY, CDR2 SMNVEV (reference sequence). Between the trimmed V and J ends, which lost 7 bases and 0 bases, there was a span of 7 bases.

The CDR3 sequence is CASSGEYQETQYF. The CDR3 DNA reads as TGTGCCAGCAGTGGAGAGTACCAAGAGACCCAGTACTTC. V usage is TRBV6-1 and J usage is TRBJ2-5; D is ambiguous. Germline CDR1 and CDR2: MNHNS and SASEGT. The V and J ends lost 4 bases and 0 bases respectively, with 6 bases between them. The CDR3 sequence is 13 residues long.

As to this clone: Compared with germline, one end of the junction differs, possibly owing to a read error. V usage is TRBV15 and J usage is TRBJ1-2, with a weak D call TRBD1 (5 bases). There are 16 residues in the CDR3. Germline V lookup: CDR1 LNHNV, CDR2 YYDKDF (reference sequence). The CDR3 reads CATSGPLGQDNYGYPF. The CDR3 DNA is TGTGCCACCAGCGGGCCTCTGGGGCAGGATAACTATGGCTACCCCTTC.

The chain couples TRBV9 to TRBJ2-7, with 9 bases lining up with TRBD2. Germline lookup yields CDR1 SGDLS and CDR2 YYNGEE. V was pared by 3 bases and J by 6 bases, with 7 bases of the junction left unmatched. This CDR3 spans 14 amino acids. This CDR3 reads CASSGVVAGAEQYF. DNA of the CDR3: TGTGCCAGCAGCGGCGTAGTAGCGGGAGCCGAGCAGTACTTC.

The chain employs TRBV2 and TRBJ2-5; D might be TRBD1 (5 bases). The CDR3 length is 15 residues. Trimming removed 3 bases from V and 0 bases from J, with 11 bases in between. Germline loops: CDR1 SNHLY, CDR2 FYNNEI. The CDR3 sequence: CASSDRGSYQETQYF. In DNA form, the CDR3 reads TGTGCCAGCAGTGATAGGGGATCGTACCAAGAGACCCAGTACTTC.

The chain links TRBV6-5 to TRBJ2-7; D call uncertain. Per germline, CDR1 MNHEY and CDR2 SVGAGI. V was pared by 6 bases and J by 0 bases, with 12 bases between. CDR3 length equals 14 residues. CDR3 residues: CASRAHRVSYEQYF. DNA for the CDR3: TGTGCCAGCAGAGCTCATCGGGTCTCCTACGAGCAGTACTTC.

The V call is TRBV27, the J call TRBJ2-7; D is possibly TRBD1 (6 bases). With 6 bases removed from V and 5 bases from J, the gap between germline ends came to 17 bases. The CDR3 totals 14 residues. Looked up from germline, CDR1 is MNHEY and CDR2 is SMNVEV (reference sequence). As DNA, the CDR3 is TGTGCCAGCAGCACAGGGATGATCCAGGACGAGCAGTACTTC. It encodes CASSTGMIQDEQYF.

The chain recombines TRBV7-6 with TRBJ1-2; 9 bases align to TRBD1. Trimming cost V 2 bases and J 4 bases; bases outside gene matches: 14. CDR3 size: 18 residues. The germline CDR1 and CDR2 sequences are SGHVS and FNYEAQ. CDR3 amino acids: CASSLTPGQGTQGYGYTF. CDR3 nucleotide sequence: TGTGCCAGCAGCTTAACTCCGGGACAGGGTACCCAGGGCTATGGCTACACCTTC. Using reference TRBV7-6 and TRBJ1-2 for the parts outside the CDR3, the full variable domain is GAGVSQSPRYKVTKRGQDVALRCDPISGHVSLYWYRQALGQGPEFLTYFNYEAQQDKSGLPNDRFSAERPEGSISTLTIQRTEQRDSAMYRCASSLTPGQGTQGYGYTFGSGTRLTVV.

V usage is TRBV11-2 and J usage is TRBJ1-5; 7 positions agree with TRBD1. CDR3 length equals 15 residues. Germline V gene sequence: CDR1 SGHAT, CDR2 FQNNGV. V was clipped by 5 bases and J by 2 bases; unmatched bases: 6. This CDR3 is CASSTGQRGNQPQHF. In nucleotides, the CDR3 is TGTGCCAGCAGCACGGGACAGAGGGGCAATCAGCCCCAGCATTTT.

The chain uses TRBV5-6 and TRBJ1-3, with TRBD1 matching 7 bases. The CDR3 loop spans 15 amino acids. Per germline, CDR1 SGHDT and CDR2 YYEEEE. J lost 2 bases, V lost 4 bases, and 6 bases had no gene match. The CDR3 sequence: CASSPLQGAGNTIYF. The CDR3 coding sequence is TGTGCCAGCAGCCCCCTCCAGGGGGCTGGAAACACCATATATTTT.

The CDR3 DNA is TGTGCCAGCTCACCTGGCGGGGGGGCTCCAGATACGCAGTATTTT. Translated: CASSPGGGAPDTQYF. This chain uses TRBV18 with TRBJ2-3; 9 bases map to TRBD2. Germline V CDR1 and CDR2: KGHSH, LQKENI. The CDR3 covers 15 residues. V lost 3 bases, J lost 4 bases, and 5 bases stayed unmatched.

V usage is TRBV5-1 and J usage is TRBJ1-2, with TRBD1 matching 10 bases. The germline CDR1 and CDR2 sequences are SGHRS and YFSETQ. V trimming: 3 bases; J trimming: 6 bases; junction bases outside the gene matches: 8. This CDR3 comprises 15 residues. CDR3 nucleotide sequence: TGCGCCAGCAGCTATTACCCCGGGACAGGGGATGGCTACACCTTC. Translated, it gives CASSYYPGTGDGYTF.

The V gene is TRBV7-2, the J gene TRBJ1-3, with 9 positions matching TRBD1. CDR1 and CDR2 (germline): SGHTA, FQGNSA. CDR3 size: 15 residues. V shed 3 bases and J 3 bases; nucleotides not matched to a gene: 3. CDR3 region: CASSFGTGIGNTIYF. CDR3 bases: TGTGCCAGCAGCTTCGGGACAGGGATTGGAAACACCATATATTTT. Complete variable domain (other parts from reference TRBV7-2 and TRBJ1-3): GAGVSQSPSNKVTEKGKDVELRCDPISGHTALYWYRQSLGQGLEFLIYFQGNSAPDKSGLPSDRFSAERTGGSVSTLTIQRTQQEDSAVYLCASSFGTGIGNTIYFGEGSWLTVV.

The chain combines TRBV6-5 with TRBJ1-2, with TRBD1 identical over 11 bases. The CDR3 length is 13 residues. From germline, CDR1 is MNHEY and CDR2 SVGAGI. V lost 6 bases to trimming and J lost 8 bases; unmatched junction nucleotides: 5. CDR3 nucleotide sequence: TGTGCCAGCAGCCGGACAGGGGGCAGGGGCTACACCTTC. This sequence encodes CASSRTGGRGYTF.

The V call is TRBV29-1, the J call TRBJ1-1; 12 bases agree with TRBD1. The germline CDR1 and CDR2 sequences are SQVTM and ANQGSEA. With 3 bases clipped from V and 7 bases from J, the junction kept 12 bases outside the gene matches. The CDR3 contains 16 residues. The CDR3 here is CSVERGTGGASGEAFF. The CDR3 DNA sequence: TGCAGCGTTGAGCGAGGGACAGGGGGCGCTTCGGGTGAAGCTTTCTTT.

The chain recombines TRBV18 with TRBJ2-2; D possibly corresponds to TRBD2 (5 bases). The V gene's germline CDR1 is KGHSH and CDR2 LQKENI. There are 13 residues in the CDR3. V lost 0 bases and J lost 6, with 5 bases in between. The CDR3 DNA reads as TGTGCCAGCTCACCACCGAGGGCCGGGGAGCTGTTTTTT. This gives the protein CASSPPRAGELFF.

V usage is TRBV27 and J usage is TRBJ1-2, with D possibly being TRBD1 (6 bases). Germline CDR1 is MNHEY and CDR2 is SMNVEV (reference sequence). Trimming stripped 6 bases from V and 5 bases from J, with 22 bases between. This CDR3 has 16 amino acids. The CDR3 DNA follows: TGTGCCAGCAGCCCCCAGCTACCGGGACAAGGATATGGCTACACCTTC. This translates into CASSPQLPGQGYGYTF.

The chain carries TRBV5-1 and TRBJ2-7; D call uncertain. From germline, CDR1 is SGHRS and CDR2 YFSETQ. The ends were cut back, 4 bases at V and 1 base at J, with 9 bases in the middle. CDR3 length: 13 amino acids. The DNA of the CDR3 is TGCGCCAGCAGCCTGAGTATGTCCTACGAGCAGTACTTC. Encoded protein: CASSLSMSYEQYF.

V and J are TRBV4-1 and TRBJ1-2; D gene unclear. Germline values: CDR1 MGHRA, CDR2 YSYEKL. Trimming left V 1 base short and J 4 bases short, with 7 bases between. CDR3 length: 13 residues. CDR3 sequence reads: CASSQVPSYGYTF. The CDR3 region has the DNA TGCGCCAGCAGCCAAGTACCGAGCTATGGCTACACCTTC.

Here the CDR3 reads CASRNLGLAGGPQYF. As DNA, the CDR3 is TGTGCCAGCAGAAATTTGGGACTAGCGGGAGGTCCCCAGTACTTC. The chain joins TRBV7-9 to TRBJ2-5; TRBD2 matches at 15 bases. The V and J ends lost 6 bases and 9 bases, in that order; junction bases with no gene match: 8. CDR3 length: 15 residues. The germline V gene encodes CDR1 SEHNR and CDR2 FQNEAQ (reference sequence).

In DNA, the CDR3 is TGTGCCACCCGCGGGAGGAATCAGCCCCAGCATTTT. Translated: CATRGRNQPQHF. The chain has TRBV19 and TRBJ1-5; D not certain. The germline V gene has CDR1 LNHDA and CDR2 SQIVND (reference sequence). The CDR3 is made up of 12 amino acids. The ends were cut back, 10 bases at V and 4 bases at J, with 11 bases in the middle.

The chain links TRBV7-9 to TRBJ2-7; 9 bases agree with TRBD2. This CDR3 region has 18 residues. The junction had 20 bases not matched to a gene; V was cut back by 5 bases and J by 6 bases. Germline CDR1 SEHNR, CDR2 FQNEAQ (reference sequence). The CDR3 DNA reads TGTGCCAGCAGCCCCAAAAGTGTAGCGGGAGCTTCGGAGCGCGAGCAGTACTTC. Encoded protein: CASSPKSVAGASEREQYF.